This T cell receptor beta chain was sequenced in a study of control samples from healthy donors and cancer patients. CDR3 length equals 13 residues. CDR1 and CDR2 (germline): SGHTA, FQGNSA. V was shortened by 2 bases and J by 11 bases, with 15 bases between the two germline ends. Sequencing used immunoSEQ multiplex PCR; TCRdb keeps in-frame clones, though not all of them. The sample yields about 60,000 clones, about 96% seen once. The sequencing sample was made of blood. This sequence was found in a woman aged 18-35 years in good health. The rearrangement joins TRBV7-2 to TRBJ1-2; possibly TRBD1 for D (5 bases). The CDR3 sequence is CASSLHPGTTYTF. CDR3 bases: TGTGCCAGCAGCTTACATCCAGGGACGACGTACACCTTC.